This TCR beta chain was recorded in a study of control samples from healthy donors and cancer patients. In germline, CDR1 is GTSNPN, CDR2 SVGIG (reference sequence). J lost 4 bases, V lost 0 bases, and 2 bases had no gene match. The CDR3 covers 13 residues. Generated by immunoSEQ multiplex PCR, the TCRdb table keeps only in-frame clones and is missing some. The repertoire has 150,000 to 200,000 clones, over 85% of them found once; the top ten carry about 11%. The sequence came from a young man in good health. The rearrangement joins TRBV30 to TRBJ2-7; 8 bases align to TRBD2. Sample: blood. CDR3 nucleotides: TGTGCCTGGAGTGTACGGGGGGGGTACGAGCAGTACTTC. Translation: CAWSVRGGYEQYF.